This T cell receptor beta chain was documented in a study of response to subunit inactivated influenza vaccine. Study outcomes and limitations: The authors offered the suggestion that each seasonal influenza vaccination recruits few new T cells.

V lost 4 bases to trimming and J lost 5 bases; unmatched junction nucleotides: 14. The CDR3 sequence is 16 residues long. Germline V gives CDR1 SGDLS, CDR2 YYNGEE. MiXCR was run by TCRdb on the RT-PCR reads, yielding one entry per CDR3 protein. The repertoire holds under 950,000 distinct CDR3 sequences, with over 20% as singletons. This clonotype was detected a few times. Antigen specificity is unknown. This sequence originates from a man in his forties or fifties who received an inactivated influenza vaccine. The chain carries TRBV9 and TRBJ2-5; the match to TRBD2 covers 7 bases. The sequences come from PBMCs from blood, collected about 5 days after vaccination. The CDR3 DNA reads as TGTGCCAGCAGCAGAGAGTCTGGGGGGGTGGGGGAGACCCAGTACTTC. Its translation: CASSRESGGVGETQYF. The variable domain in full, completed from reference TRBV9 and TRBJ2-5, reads DSGVTQTPKHLITATGQRVTLRCSPRSGDLSVYWYQQSLDQGLQFLIQYYNGEERAKGNILERFSAQQFPDLHSELNLSSLELGDSALYFCASSRESGGVGETQYFGPGTRLLVL.